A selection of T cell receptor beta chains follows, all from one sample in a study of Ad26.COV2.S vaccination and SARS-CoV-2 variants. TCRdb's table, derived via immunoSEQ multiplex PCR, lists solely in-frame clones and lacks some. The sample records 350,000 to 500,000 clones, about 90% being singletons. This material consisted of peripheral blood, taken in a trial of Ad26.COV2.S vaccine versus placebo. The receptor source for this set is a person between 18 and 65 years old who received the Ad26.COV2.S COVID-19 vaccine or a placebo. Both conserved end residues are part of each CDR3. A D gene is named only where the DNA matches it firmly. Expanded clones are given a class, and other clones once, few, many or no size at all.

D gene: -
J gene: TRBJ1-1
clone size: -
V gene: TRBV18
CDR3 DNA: TGTGCCAGCTCACCATCGACGGGAGAAGCTTTCTTT
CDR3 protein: CASSPSTGEAFF

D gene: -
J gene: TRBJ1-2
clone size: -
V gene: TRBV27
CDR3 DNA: TGTGCCAGCAGTTTATCTAGAGTCAGCTATGGCTACACCTTC
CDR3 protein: CASSLSRVSYGYTF

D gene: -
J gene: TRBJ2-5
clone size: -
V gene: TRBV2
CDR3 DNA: TGTGCCAGCAGCGCTCAGGGTGGGGAGACCCAGTACTTC
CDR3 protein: CASSAQGGETQYF

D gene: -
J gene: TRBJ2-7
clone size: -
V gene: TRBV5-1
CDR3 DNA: TGCGCCAGCAGCTTGGTAGAGGGCCGCTACGAGCAGTACTTC
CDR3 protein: CASSLVEGRYEQYF

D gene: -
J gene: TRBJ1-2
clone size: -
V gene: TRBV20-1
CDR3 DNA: TGCAGTGCTAGTATGTCAGGTTCCTATGGCTACACCTTC
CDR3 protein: CSASMSGSYGYTF

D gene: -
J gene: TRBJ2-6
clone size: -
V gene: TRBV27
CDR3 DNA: TGTGCCAGCAGTTCATACAGAGTCTCTGGGGCCAACGTCCTGACTTTC
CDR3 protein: CASSSYRVSGANVLTF

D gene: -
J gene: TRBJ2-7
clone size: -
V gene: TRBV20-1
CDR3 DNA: TGCAGTGCTAAACTACGATACGAGCAGTACTTC
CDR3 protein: CSAKLRYEQYF

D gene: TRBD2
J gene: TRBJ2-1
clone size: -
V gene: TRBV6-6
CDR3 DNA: TGTGCCAGCAGCTTGACTAGCGGAACAGGGGAGCAGTTCTTC
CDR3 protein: CASSLTSGTGEQFF

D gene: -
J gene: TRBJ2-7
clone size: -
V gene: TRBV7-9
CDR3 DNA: TGTGCCAGCAGCTTCAGGGGGGGATTAGCCTACGAGCAGTACTTC
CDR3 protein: CASSFRGGLAYEQYF

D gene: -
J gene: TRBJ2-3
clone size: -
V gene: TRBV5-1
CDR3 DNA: TGCGCCAGCAGCTTGGAAGCAGATACGCAGTATTTT
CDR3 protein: CASSLEADTQYF

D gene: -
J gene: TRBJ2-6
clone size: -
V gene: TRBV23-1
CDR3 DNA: TGCGCCAGCAGCCAGAGGGGCCGAGGCCTAAGCTCTGGGGCCAACGTCCTGACTTTC
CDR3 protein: CASSQRGRGLSSGANVLTF

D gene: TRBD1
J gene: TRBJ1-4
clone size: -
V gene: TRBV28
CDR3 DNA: TGTGCCAGCAGTCCGACAGGGGGCATTCCGGGACTGTTTTTT
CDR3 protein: CASSPTGGIPGLFF

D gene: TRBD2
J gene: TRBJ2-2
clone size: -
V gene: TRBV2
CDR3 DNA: TGTGCCAGCAGTGAATTGACTAGCGGGAGGGCCCCCAACACCGGGGAGCTGTTTTTT
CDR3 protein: CASSELTSGRAPNTGELFF

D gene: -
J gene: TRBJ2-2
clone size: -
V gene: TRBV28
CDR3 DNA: TGTGCCAGCAGTTTTGATTTCCGGGGGCCCGGGGAGCTGTTTTTT
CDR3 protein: CASSFDFRGPGELFF

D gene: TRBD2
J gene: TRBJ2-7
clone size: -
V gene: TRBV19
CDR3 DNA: TGTGCCAGTAGGGAGACTAGCGGGAGTATCTACGAGCAGTACTTC
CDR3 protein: CASRETSGSIYEQYF

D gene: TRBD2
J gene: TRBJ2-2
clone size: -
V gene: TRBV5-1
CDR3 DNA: TGCGCCAGCAGCCGAGGACTAGGAGGCGGGGAGCTGTTTTTT
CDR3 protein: CASSRGLGGGELFF

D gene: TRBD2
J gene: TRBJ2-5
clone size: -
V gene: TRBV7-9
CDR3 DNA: TGTGCCAGCAGCTTAGAGGGAGGGACCGCCGGGACCCAGTACTTC
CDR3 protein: CASSLEGGTAGTQYF

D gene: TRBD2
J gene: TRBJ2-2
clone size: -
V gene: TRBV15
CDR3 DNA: TGTGCCACCAGCGGGGGACTACTTATCACCGGGGAGCTGTTTTTT
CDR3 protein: CATSGGLLITGELFF

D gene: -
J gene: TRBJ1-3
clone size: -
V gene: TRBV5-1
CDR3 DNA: TGCGCCAGCAGTCCGGGCTCGGAGACCTCTGGAAACACCATATATTTT
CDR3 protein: CASSPGSETSGNTIYF

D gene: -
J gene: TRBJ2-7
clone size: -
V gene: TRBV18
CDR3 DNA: TGTGCCAGCTCACCACCTGACAGCTACGAGCAGTACTTC
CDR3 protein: CASSPPDSYEQYF

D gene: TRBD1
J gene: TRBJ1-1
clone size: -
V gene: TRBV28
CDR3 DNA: TGTGCCAGCAGTTCCAACCCCGGGACAGGATCTCGGAGGGCTTTCTTT
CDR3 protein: CASSSNPGTGSRRAFF

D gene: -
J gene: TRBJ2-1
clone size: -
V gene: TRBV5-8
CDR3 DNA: TGTGCCAGCAGCTTGTCAGTGAGTGAGCAGTTCTTC
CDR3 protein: CASSLSVSEQFF

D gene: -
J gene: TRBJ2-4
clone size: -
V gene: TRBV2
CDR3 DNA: TGTGCCAGCAGTCCAGACTCGAGCGGGCACATTCAGTACTTC
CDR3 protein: CASSPDSSGHIQYF

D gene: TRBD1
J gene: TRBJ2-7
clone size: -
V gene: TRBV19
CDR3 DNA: TGTGCCAGTAGTGCCCGGGACAGCCTATACTACGAGCAGTACTTC
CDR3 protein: CASSARDSLYYEQYF

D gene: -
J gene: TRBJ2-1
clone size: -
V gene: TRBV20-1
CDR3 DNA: TGCAGTGCTGGGAGCCGGGAACAGCAGTTCTTC
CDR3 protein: CSAGSREQQFF

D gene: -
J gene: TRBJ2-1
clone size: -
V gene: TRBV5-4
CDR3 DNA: TGTGCCAGCAGCTTGGAAGGGAGGAACTTTGAGCAGTTCTTC
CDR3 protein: CASSLEGRNFEQFF

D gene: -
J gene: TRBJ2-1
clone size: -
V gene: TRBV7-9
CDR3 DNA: TGTGCCAGCAGCTTAAGACTAGGCTCCTACAATGAGCAGTTCTTC
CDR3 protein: CASSLRLGSYNEQFF

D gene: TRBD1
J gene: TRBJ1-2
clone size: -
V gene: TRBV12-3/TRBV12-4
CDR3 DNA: TGTGCCAGCAACCCGGGACAGGGGTATGGCTACACCTTC
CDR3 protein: CASNPGQGYGYTF

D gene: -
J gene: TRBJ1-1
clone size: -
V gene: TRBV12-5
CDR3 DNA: TGTGCTAGTGGTTTGGCAGGGAACACTGAAGCTTTCTTT
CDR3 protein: CASGLAGNTEAFF

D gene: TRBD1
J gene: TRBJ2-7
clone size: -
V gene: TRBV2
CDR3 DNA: TGTGCCAGCAATAACCCGGGGACAGGGGTTACCTACGAGCAGTACTTC
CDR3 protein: CASNNPGTGVTYEQYF

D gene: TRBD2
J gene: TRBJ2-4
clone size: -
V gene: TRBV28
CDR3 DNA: TGTGCCAGCAGCCGAGACGGACTAGCGGGAGGGAAAAACATTCAGTACTTC
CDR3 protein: CASSRDGLAGGKNIQYF

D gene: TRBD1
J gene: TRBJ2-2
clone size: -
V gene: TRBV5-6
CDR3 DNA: TGTGCCAGCAACCACAGGGGGCGAGCCGGGGAGCTGTTTTTT
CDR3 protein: CASNHRGRAGELFF

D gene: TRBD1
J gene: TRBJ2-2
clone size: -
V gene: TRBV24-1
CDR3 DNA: TGTGCCACCAGTGACACCGGGACAGGGGTCACCGGGGAGCTGTTTTTT
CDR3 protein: CATSDTGTGVTGELFF

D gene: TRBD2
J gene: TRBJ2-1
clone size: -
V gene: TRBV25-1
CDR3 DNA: TGTGCCAGCAGTGACTCTATAGGCGGGAGGGACAATGAGCAGTTCTTC
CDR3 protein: CASSDSIGGRDNEQFF

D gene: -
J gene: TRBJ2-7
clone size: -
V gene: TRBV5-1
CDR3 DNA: TGCGCCAGCAGCTTGGTTTCAGGGTCTGGCTCCTACGAGCAGTACTTC
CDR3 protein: CASSLVSGSGSYEQYF

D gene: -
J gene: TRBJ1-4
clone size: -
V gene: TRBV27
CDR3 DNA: TGTGCCAGCAGTTACAGGGTTAATGAAAAACTGTTTTTT
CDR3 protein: CASSYRVNEKLFF

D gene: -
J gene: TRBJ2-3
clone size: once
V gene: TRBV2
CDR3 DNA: TGTGCCAGCAGGCCCGTAGGAGATACGCAGTATTTT
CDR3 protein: CASRPVGDTQYF

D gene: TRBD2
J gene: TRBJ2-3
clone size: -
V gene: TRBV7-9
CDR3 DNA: TGTGCCAGCAGCTTATTTCCCGCGGGGGAAGATACGCAGTATTTT
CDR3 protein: CASSLFPAGEDTQYF

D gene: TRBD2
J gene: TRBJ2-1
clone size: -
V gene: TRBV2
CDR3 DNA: TGTGCCAGCAGTGAACCATTCTCCGGGAGGGGTCGGAGTGAGCAGTTCTTC
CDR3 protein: CASSEPFSGRGRSEQFF

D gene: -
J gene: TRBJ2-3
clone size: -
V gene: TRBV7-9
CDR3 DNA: TGTGCCAGCAGCGGGCAGGGTGGGGTAGGTACGCAGTATTTT
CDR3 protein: CASSGQGGVGTQYF

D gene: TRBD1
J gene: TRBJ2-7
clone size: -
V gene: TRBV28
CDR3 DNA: TGTGCCAGCAGTTTCGGGACAGGGGGCTACGAGCAGTACTTC
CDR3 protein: CASSFGTGGYEQYF

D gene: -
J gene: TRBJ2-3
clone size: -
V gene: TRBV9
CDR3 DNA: TGTGCCAGCAGGAAGGGGAGTGGCACAGATACGCAGTATTTT
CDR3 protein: CASRKGSGTDTQYF

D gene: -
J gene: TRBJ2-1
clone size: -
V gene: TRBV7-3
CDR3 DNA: TGTGCCAGCAGCTTAACGTCAACTTCGCGTGAGCAGTTCTTC
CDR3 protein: CASSLTSTSREQFF

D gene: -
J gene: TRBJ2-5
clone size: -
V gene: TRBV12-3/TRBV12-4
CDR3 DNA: TGTGCCAGCAGTTTAGACCAGGGGTGGACCCAGTACTTC
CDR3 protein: CASSLDQGWTQYF

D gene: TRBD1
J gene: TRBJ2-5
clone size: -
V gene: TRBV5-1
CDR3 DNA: TGCGCCAGCAGCACCGGGACAGGGGGCCGGGGGCAAGAGACCCAGTACTTC
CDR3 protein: CASSTGTGGRGQETQYF

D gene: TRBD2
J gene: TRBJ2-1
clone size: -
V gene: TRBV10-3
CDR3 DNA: TGTGCCATCGGTGGGACTAGCGGCTACAATGAGCAGTTCTTC
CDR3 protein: CAIGGTSGYNEQFF

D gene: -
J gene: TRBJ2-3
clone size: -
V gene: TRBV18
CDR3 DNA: TGTGCCAGCTCACCCTCAGATACGCAGTATTTT
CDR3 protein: CASSPSDTQYF

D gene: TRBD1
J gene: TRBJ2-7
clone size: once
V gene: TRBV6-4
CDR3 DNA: TGTGCCAGCATCACCGGGACAGGGGACTACGAGCAGTACTTC
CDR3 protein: CASITGTGDYEQYF

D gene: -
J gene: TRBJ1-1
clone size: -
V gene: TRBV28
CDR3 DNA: TGTGCCAGCAGAACTGGACAGTCTGAAGCTTTCTTT
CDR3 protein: CASRTGQSEAFF

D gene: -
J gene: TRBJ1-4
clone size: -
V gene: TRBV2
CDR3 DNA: TGTGCCAGCAGTGGGGAGGGTGAAAAACTGTTTTTT
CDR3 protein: CASSGEGEKLFF

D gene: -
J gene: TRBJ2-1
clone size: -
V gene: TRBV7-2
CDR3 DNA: TGTGCCAGCAGCCGGAGTTCGATGAGGGGCGACAATGAGCAGTTCTTC
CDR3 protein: CASSRSSMRGDNEQFF

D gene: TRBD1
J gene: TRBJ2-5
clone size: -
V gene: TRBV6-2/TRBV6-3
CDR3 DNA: TGTGCCAGCAGCCCCGGGACAGGGATCCAAGAGACCCAGTACTTC
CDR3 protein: CASSPGTGIQETQYF

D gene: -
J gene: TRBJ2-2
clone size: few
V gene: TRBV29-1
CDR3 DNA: TGCAGCGTTGAACCGGGGAACACCGGGGAGCTGTTTTTT
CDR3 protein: CSVEPGNTGELFF